Given below is one T cell receptor beta chain in context. The antigen is unknown. The data stem from a study of CD8 T cells in Susac syndrome. Whole-study context: At the time their blood was drawn, patients with Susac syndrome were either therapy-naive, on corticosteroids (with some of them also receiving intravenous immunoglobulin), or on intravenous immunoglobulin alone.

RNA in amounts of 0.5 to 1 ug was reverse transcribed with random hexamers. TCRdb re-derived calls from the immunoSEQ multiplex PCR reads in MiXCR, one entry per CDR3 protein. Among some 110,000 distinct CDR3 sequences listed, approximately 96% were seen once. V was trimmed by 5 bases and J by 5 bases, leaving 13 bases between them. Germline V gene sequence: CDR1 SGHAT, CDR2 FQNNGV. This CDR3 has 14 amino acids. Regarding the study as a whole: Clonal expansion was not observed in the Susac syndrome CD4+ T cell repertoires.

Sequencing input: CD4+ T cells from PBMCs. The V and J genes are TRBV11-2 and TRBJ2-1; no firm D call. The clonotype was recovered from a human donor with Susac syndrome. CDR3 sequence (DNA): TGTGCCAGCAGCGTGCAGGCGGTCCACAATGAGCAGTTCTTC. Translating gives CASSVQAVHNEQFF.